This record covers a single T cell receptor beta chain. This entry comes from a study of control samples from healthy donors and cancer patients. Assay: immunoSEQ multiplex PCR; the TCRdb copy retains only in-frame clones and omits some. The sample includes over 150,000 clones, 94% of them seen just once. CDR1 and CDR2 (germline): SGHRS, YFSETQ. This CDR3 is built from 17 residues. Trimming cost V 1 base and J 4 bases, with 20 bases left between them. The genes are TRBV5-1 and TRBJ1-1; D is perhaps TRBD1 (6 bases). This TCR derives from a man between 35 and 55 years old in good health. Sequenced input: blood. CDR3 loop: CASSLWARGGRSTEAFF. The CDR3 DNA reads TGCGCCAGCAGCTTGTGGGCCAGGGGCGGTAGGAGCACTGAAGCTTTCTTT.